The entry below gives a single T cell receptor (beta chain) sequence along with its context. The entry originates in a study of OX40 agonist ivuxolimab in advanced cancers. On the study more broadly: Recorded diagnoses for dose-escalation patients were hepatocellular carcinoma, melanoma, renal cell or head and neck cancer. Eligibility rules accepted prior anti-PD-1, anti-PD-L1 or anti-CTLA-4 therapy, and over 30% had some.

At baseline, cycle 4 day 1, and cycle 7 day 1, blood was sampled. Libraries were prepared by immunoSEQ multiplex PCR; TCRdb keeps only in-frame clonotypes and omits some of them. Among over 60,000 clones listed, about nine tenths were seen once. CDR3 length: 13 residues. The V end was cut by 6 bases, the J end by 1 base, with 9 bases between. Germline CDR1 reads SGHTA; CDR2 reads FQGNSA. The sequencing here drew on CD4+ or CD8+ T cells sorted from blood, taken in a trial of the OX40 agonist ivuxolimab. V is TRBV7-2 and J is TRBJ1-1; D gene uncertain. This TCR derives from an adult with an advanced solid tumor such as melanoma, head and neck, liver or kidney cancer. CDR3 sequence (DNA): TGTGCCAGCAGGAATCCAGGGAACACTGAAGCTTTCTTT. Encoded protein: CASRNPGNTEAFF.